Listed below are T cell receptor beta chains from one sample, sequenced in a study. MiXCR, applied by TCRdb to the multiplex PCR reads, yields one record per CDR3 protein. The table lists 100 or so distinct CDR3 sequences, around 4.2% of them singletons. What was sequenced was Tregs sorted from blood. All receptors come from a female donor with breast cancer. Both conserved end residues are part of each CDR3. Fields, in order: V gene, J gene, clone size, D gene, CDR3 DNA, CDR3 protein. The D gene is left open where the match is weak. A row's size may be missing; if present it is once, few, many or a size class.

v_gene: TRBV12-3/TRBV12-4; j_gene: TRBJ1-2; abundance: hyperexpanded; d_gene: NA; CDR3nt: TGTGCCAGCAGTTCGCTCGATAATTCTGGCTACACCTTC; CDR3aa: CASSSLDNSGYTF
v_gene: TRBV12-3/TRBV12-4; j_gene: TRBJ1-2; abundance: large; d_gene: NA; CDR3nt: TGTGCCAGCAGTTTTCTACTTAACTATGGCTACACCTTC; CDR3aa: CASSFLLNYGYTF
v_gene: TRBV12-3/TRBV12-4; j_gene: TRBJ1-2; abundance: hyperexpanded; d_gene: NA; CDR3nt: TGTGCCAGCAGTGGCGGATATGGCTACACCTTC; CDR3aa: CASSGGYGYTF
v_gene: TRBV12-3/TRBV12-4; j_gene: TRBJ1-2; abundance: large; d_gene: NA; CDR3nt: TGTGCCAGCACCCAGGAGGGCTATGGCTACACCTTC; CDR3aa: CASTQEGYGYTF
v_gene: TRBV12-3/TRBV12-4; j_gene: TRBJ1-2; abundance: NA; d_gene: NA; CDR3nt: TGTGCCAGCAGTCCGACAGGAGCTTATGGCTACACCTTC; CDR3aa: CASSPTGAYGYTF
v_gene: TRBV12-3/TRBV12-4; j_gene: TRBJ1-2; abundance: few; d_gene: NA; CDR3nt: TGTGCCAGCAGTCGACAGGTCTATGGCTACACCTTC; CDR3aa: CASSRQVYGYTF
v_gene: TRBV12-3/TRBV12-4; j_gene: TRBJ1-2; abundance: large; d_gene: NA; CDR3nt: TGTGCCAGCAGTTTAGATTACAGGGATGGCTACACCTTC; CDR3aa: CASSLDYRDGYTF
v_gene: TRBV12-3/TRBV12-4; j_gene: TRBJ1-2; abundance: large; d_gene: TRBD1; CDR3nt: TGTGCCAGCAGACAGGGGTTGGAAGTGAATGGCTACACCTTC; CDR3aa: CASRQGLEVNGYTF
v_gene: TRBV12-3/TRBV12-4; j_gene: TRBJ1-2; abundance: hyperexpanded; d_gene: NA; CDR3nt: TGTGCCGCGCAAACTAACTATGGCTACACCTTC; CDR3aa: CAAQTNYGYTF
v_gene: TRBV12-3/TRBV12-4; j_gene: TRBJ1-2; abundance: large; d_gene: TRBD1; CDR3nt: TGTGCCAGCAGTTCACACAGGGGCGGCTACACCTTC; CDR3aa: CASSSHRGGYTF
v_gene: TRBV12-3/TRBV12-4; j_gene: TRBJ1-2; abundance: large; d_gene: NA; CDR3nt: TGTGCCAGCAGTAACTCAGGACAGCACTCTTATGGCTACACCTTC; CDR3aa: CASSNSGQHSYGYTF
v_gene: TRBV12-3/TRBV12-4; j_gene: TRBJ1-2; abundance: large; d_gene: TRBD1; CDR3nt: TGTGCCAGCAGCATTCGACAGGGTACCGCCCTGGGTGGCTACACCTTC; CDR3aa: CASSIRQGTALGGYTF
v_gene: TRBV12-3/TRBV12-4; j_gene: TRBJ1-2; abundance: large; d_gene: NA; CDR3nt: TGTGCCAGCAGCGGACGGAACTATGGCTACACCTTC; CDR3aa: CASSGRNYGYTF
v_gene: TRBV12-3/TRBV12-4; j_gene: TRBJ1-2; abundance: large; d_gene: NA; CDR3nt: TGTGCCAGCACAAAACAGCACCGGGACTATGGCTACACCTTC; CDR3aa: CASTKQHRDYGYTF
v_gene: TRBV12-3/TRBV12-4; j_gene: TRBJ1-2; abundance: large; d_gene: NA; CDR3nt: TGTGCCAGCAGCCTGGACAGTTTTCGGTATGGCTACACCTTC; CDR3aa: CASSLDSFRYGYTF
v_gene: TRBV12-3/TRBV12-4; j_gene: TRBJ1-2; abundance: large; d_gene: NA; CDR3nt: TGTGCCAGCAGTTTCCAGGATATAGCTAACTATGGCTACACCTTC; CDR3aa: CASSFQDIANYGYTF
v_gene: TRBV12-3/TRBV12-4; j_gene: TRBJ1-2; abundance: hyperexpanded; d_gene: TRBD1; CDR3nt: TGTGCCAGCAGTTTATGGGACAGAATAATCTCCGGCTATGGCTACACCTTC; CDR3aa: CASSLWDRIISGYGYTF
v_gene: TRBV12-3/TRBV12-4; j_gene: TRBJ1-2; abundance: NA; d_gene: TRBD1; CDR3nt: TGTGCCAGCAGCCTAGGGACAGGGCGATACTATGGCTACACCTTC; CDR3aa: CASSLGTGRYYGYTF